The rows below give T cell receptor beta chains drawn from one sample of a study of T cell changes during pregnancy in multiple sclerosis. The assay was immunoSEQ multiplex PCR, and TCRdb's table has in-frame clones only and misses some. Of tens of thousands of clones listed, nearly 95% were seen once; the top ten hold 0.11% to 0.15%. The starting material was CD4+ T cells from peripheral blood mononuclear cells, obtained after pregnancy. These receptors all stem from a female donor with multiple sclerosis, enrolled in a pregnancy study. Both conserved end residues are part of each CDR3. D genes are given only for firm matches. For some rows the clone size is stated as once, few or many, or as a class when expanded; others skip it.

abundance: NA; j_gene: TRBJ2-3; d_gene: TRBD1; v_gene: TRBV30; CDR3nt: TGTGCCTGGAGTGTAACAGGGGGCGCGTCGGGTACGCAGTATTTT; CDR3aa: CAWSVTGGASGTQYF
abundance: NA; j_gene: TRBJ2-1; d_gene: NA; v_gene: TRBV27; CDR3nt: TGTGCCAGCAGTTTCAGGCACATGAGCTCCTACAATGAGCAGTTCTTC; CDR3aa: CASSFRHMSSYNEQFF
abundance: NA; j_gene: TRBJ2-3; d_gene: NA; v_gene: TRBV10-1; CDR3nt: TGCGCCAGCAGTGGAGGTACAGATACGCAGTATTTT; CDR3aa: CASSGGTDTQYF
abundance: NA; j_gene: TRBJ2-2; d_gene: NA; v_gene: TRBV5-1; CDR3nt: TGCGCCAGCAGCTTGTTAGGGGTCAACACCGGGGAGCTGTTTTTT; CDR3aa: CASSLLGVNTGELFF
abundance: NA; j_gene: TRBJ2-1; d_gene: NA; v_gene: TRBV7-8; CDR3nt: TGTGCCAGCAGCTCACTAGCCCTCCCCCTCTACAATGAGCAGTTCTTC; CDR3aa: CASSSLALPLYNEQFF
abundance: few; j_gene: TRBJ1-1; d_gene: TRBD1; v_gene: TRBV30; CDR3nt: TGTGCCTGGACTAGGGGACAGGCGAACACTGAAGCTTTCTTT; CDR3aa: CAWTRGQANTEAFF
abundance: NA; j_gene: TRBJ2-5; d_gene: TRBD2; v_gene: TRBV5-6; CDR3nt: TGTGCCAGCAGCCCGGGACTAGCGGGAGGGGAGTCGGAGACCCAGTACTTC; CDR3aa: CASSPGLAGGESETQYF
abundance: NA; j_gene: TRBJ2-2; d_gene: NA; v_gene: TRBV7-9; CDR3nt: TGTGCCAGCAGCTTTGTTGGGAGTAACACCGGGGAGCTGTTTTTT; CDR3aa: CASSFVGSNTGELFF
abundance: NA; j_gene: TRBJ1-1; d_gene: NA; v_gene: TRBV19; CDR3nt: TGTGCCAGTAGTAGGGAGGGACATGGGGTGAGTGCTGAAGCTTTCTTT; CDR3aa: CASSREGHGVSAEAFF
abundance: NA; j_gene: TRBJ2-7; d_gene: NA; v_gene: TRBV27; CDR3nt: TGTGCCAGCAGTTTATATCTGGGCCACCCCTACGAGCAGTACTTC; CDR3aa: CASSLYLGHPYEQYF
abundance: once; j_gene: TRBJ1-2; d_gene: NA; v_gene: TRBV7-9; CDR3nt: TGTGCCAGCAGCCAAAGGGAGAGTGATGGCTACACCTTC; CDR3aa: CASSQRESDGYTF
abundance: NA; j_gene: TRBJ2-1; d_gene: TRBD2; v_gene: TRBV27; CDR3nt: TGTGCCAGCAGTCCAGCGGGAGGGGGATTCTTC; CDR3aa: CASSPAGGGFF
abundance: NA; j_gene: TRBJ1-2; d_gene: NA; v_gene: TRBV2; CDR3nt: TGTGCCAGCAGTTCACAGGGTAGTAGCTATGGCTACACCTTC; CDR3aa: CASSSQGSSYGYTF
abundance: NA; j_gene: TRBJ2-6; d_gene: NA; v_gene: TRBV10-3; CDR3nt: TGTGCCATCATGGGTGGGGGGGACACTAGCTCTGGGGCCAACGTCCTGACTTTC; CDR3aa: CAIMGGGDTSSGANVLTF
abundance: NA; j_gene: TRBJ2-7; d_gene: NA; v_gene: TRBV27; CDR3nt: TGTGCCAGCAGTCCCCGGGATTCTACTATCTTAAGCTCCTACGAGCAGTACTTC; CDR3aa: CASSPRDSTILSSYEQYF
abundance: NA; j_gene: TRBJ2-3; d_gene: NA; v_gene: TRBV5-4; CDR3nt: TGTGCCAGCAGCATTCGGACAGTCGCCGGCACAGATACGCAGTATTTT; CDR3aa: CASSIRTVAGTDTQYF
abundance: NA; j_gene: TRBJ1-1; d_gene: NA; v_gene: TRBV9; CDR3nt: TGTGCCAGCAGCGTGGGACTGATGAACACTGAAGCTTTCTTT; CDR3aa: CASSVGLMNTEAFF
abundance: NA; j_gene: TRBJ1-2; d_gene: NA; v_gene: TRBV15; CDR3nt: TGTGCCACCAGCAGAGGTGCACAGTATGGCTACACCTTC; CDR3aa: CATSRGAQYGYTF
abundance: NA; j_gene: TRBJ1-1; d_gene: TRBD1; v_gene: TRBV29-1; CDR3nt: TGCAGCGTTAGGGGACAGAGCATGAACACTGAAGCTTTCTTT; CDR3aa: CSVRGQSMNTEAFF
abundance: NA; j_gene: TRBJ1-1; d_gene: NA; v_gene: TRBV5-1; CDR3nt: TGCGCCAGCAGCTTGGACGGAGGGTCCACTGAAGCTTTCTTT; CDR3aa: CASSLDGGSTEAFF
abundance: NA; j_gene: TRBJ2-7; d_gene: TRBD1; v_gene: TRBV19; CDR3nt: TGTGCCAGTAGTGTCAGTACAGGGGGCAGGAACGAGCAGTACTTC; CDR3aa: CASSVSTGGRNEQYF
abundance: NA; j_gene: TRBJ2-5; d_gene: TRBD2; v_gene: TRBV5-1; CDR3nt: TGCGCCAGCAGCTTGGCCCCACCGGGGGGGGGCCAGGAGACCCAGTACTTC; CDR3aa: CASSLAPPGGGQETQYF
abundance: NA; j_gene: TRBJ2-7; d_gene: NA; v_gene: TRBV7-2; CDR3nt: TGTGCCAGCAGCCAAGGGGGTTTCAAGGACGAGCAGTACTTC; CDR3aa: CASSQGGFKDEQYF
abundance: NA; j_gene: TRBJ2-7; d_gene: TRBD1; v_gene: TRBV6-6; CDR3nt: TGTGCCAGCAGTAATACAGGGGGCGTGCAGTACTTC; CDR3aa: CASSNTGGVQYF
abundance: NA; j_gene: TRBJ2-1; d_gene: NA; v_gene: TRBV4-2; CDR3nt: TGTGCCAGCACCTCACTCTCGCGGGGCCAGGCAAATGAGCAGTTCTTC; CDR3aa: CASTSLSRGQANEQFF
abundance: NA; j_gene: TRBJ1-5; d_gene: NA; v_gene: TRBV6-6; CDR3nt: TGTGCCAGCAGTTACCCAGTGGGGGGTTCCAATCAGCCCCAGCATTTT; CDR3aa: CASSYPVGGSNQPQHF